This T cell receptor beta chain was identified in a study of vaccination effects on CD4 cells after COVID-19. Method: immunoSEQ multiplex PCR; TCRdb's copy keeps in-frame clones and lacks some. Of tens of thousands of clones in the sample, 74% are singletons; the top ten hold roughly 1.4%. The length of the CDR3 is 14 residues. Germline assignment: CDR1 SGHAT and CDR2 FQNNGV. V shed 7 bases and J shed 5 bases, with 17 bases lying between them. This clone was recorded only once. Its specificity is not known. ViraFEST used viral peptide pools to expand antigen-specific CD4+ T cells before sequencing. CD4+ T cells were isolated after around 10 days of culture. It was two doses of either the BNT162b2 or mRNA-1273 vaccine that participants received. Around 2.2 million PBMC were seeded per well and grown in the presence of about 9.5 IU/ml IL-2 and 9.5 to 10 ug/ml peptides.

The chain couples TRBV11-2 to TRBJ2-5, with D possibly being TRBD1 or TRBD2 (6 bases each). The specimen was CD4+ T cells from PBMCs cultured with HCoV-229E spike peptides, collected after COVID-19 vaccination. The TCR sequence derives from a human donor who received a COVID-19 vaccine. The CDR3 DNA follows: TGTGCCAGCAACAAAAGGGGGGTTCGGGAGACCCAGTACTTC. This gives the protein CASNKRGVRETQYF. Drawing the rest from reference TRBV11-2 and TRBJ2-5, the complete variable domain is EAGVAQSPRYKIIEKRQSVAFWCNPISGHATLYWYQQILGQGPKLLIQFQNNGVVDDSQLPKDRFSAERLKGVDSTLKIQPAKLEDSAVYLCASNKRGVRETQYFGPGTRLLVL.